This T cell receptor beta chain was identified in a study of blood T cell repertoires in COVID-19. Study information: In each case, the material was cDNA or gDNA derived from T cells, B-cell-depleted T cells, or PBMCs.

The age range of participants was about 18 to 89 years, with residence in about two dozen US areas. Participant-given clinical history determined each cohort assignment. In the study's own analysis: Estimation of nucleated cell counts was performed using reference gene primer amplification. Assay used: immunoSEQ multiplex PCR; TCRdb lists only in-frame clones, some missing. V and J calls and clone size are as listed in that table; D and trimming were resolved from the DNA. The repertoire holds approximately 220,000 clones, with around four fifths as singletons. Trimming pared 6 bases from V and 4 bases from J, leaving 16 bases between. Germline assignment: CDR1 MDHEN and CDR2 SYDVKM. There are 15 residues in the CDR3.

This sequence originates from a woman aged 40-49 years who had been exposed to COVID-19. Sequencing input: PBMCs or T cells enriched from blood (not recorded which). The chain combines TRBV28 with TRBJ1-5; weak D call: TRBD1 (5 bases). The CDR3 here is CASRPWGTANQPQHF. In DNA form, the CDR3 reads TGTGCCAGCAGACCCTGGGGGACTGCTAATCAGCCCCAGCATTTT. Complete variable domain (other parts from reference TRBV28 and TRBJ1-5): DVKVTQSSRYLVKRTGEKVFLECVQDMDHENMFWYRQDPGLGLRLIYFSYDVKMKEKGDIPEGYSVSREKKERFSLILESASTNQTSMYLCASRPWGTANQPQHFGDGTRLSIL.